The 6 T cell receptor beta chains below all came from one sample that was sequenced in a study of monozygotic twins with inflammatory bowel disease. TCRdb reprocessed the 5' RACE reads, with one entry per CDR3 protein and no DNA. The ten top clones account for 7.7%, within a sample of approximately 210,000 distinct CDR3 sequences. Source material: blood. These receptors were collected from a human donor with ulcerative colitis or Crohn's disease, or a healthy co-twin of an affected twin (not recorded which).

The chain has TRBV6-1 and TRBJ1-1. The CDR3 loop spans 15 amino acids. CDR1 is MNHNS, CDR2 SASEGT, per germline. The CDR3: CASSEAWAGGGGAFF.

This chain joins TRBV5-1 and TRBJ2-1; as DNA is missing, the TRBD2 call by TCRdb cannot be tested. This CDR3 has 16 residues. Per the germline V gene, CDR1 is SGHRS and CDR2 is YFSETQ. The chain's CDR3 is CASSLEASGRNNEQFF.

The chain has TRBV5-8 and TRBJ1-1; the D gene TCRdb calls, TRBD1, cannot be checked with no DNA. Germline CDR1 is SGHTS and CDR2 is YDEGEE. The length of the CDR3 is 14 residues. The CDR3 spells CASSVTGWDLRAFF.

V is TRBV7-2 and J is TRBJ2-5; no DNA is available, so the TRBD2 call from TCRdb remains unchecked. This CDR3 region has 15 residues. CDR1 is SGHTA, CDR2 FQGNSA, per germline. The CDR3 region is CASSLMSGAQETQYF.

The chain is built from TRBV29-1 and TRBJ2-7; TCRdb names TRBD1, which stays unverified in the absence of DNA. CDR1 is SQVTM, CDR2 ANQGSEA, per germline. This CDR3 contains 18 residues. This chain's CDR3 is CSSTLRGQQPLVGDEQYF.

The gene calls are TRBV5-4 and TRBJ1-2; TCRdb lists TRBD1, though no DNA is available to test this call. The CDR3 runs to 15 residues. Germline lookup yields CDR1 SGHNT and CDR2 YYREEE (reference sequence). The CDR3 loop reads CASSRPDPGGNGYTF. The whole variable domain, remainder taken from reference TRBV5-4 and TRBJ1-2, is ETGVTQSPTHLIKTRGQQVTLRCSSQSGHNTVSWYQQALGQGPQFIFQYYREEENGRGNFPPRFSGLQFPNYSSELNVNALELDDSALYLCASSRPDPGGNGYTFGSGTRLTVV.